This entry concerns a single T cell receptor beta chain. Its antigen remains unidentified. The entry originates in a study of cytomegalovirus exposure and HLA in healthy donors. Study-wide points: Later on, a genetic analysis was performed. It linked a missense variant in DCLRE1C with V- and J-gene trimming of TCR beta. There were a few CMV-associated chains whose specificity for CMV antigens was confirmed in vitro.

Use of 60 Vbeta and 13 Jbeta primers characterized the PCR. Measured with immunoSEQ multiplex PCR; TCRdb has only the in-frame clones, and not every one. The profile covers 120,000 or so clones, with over 60% appearing a single time and 1.5% taken by the ten largest. Germline lookup yields CDR1 SGHRS and CDR2 YFSETQ. V lost 0 bases to trimming and J lost 0 bases, with 7 bases between them. The CDR3 length is 14 residues. This clonotype was sampled from a man between 18 and 35 years old in good health and CMV-seronegative. Sequenced input: PBMCs. The rearrangement links TRBV5-1 to TRBJ2-7; no clear D gene. The CDR3 reads CASSLGRSSYEQYF. CDR3 sequence (DNA): TGCGCCAGCAGCTTGGGCAGAAGCTCCTACGAGCAGTACTTC.